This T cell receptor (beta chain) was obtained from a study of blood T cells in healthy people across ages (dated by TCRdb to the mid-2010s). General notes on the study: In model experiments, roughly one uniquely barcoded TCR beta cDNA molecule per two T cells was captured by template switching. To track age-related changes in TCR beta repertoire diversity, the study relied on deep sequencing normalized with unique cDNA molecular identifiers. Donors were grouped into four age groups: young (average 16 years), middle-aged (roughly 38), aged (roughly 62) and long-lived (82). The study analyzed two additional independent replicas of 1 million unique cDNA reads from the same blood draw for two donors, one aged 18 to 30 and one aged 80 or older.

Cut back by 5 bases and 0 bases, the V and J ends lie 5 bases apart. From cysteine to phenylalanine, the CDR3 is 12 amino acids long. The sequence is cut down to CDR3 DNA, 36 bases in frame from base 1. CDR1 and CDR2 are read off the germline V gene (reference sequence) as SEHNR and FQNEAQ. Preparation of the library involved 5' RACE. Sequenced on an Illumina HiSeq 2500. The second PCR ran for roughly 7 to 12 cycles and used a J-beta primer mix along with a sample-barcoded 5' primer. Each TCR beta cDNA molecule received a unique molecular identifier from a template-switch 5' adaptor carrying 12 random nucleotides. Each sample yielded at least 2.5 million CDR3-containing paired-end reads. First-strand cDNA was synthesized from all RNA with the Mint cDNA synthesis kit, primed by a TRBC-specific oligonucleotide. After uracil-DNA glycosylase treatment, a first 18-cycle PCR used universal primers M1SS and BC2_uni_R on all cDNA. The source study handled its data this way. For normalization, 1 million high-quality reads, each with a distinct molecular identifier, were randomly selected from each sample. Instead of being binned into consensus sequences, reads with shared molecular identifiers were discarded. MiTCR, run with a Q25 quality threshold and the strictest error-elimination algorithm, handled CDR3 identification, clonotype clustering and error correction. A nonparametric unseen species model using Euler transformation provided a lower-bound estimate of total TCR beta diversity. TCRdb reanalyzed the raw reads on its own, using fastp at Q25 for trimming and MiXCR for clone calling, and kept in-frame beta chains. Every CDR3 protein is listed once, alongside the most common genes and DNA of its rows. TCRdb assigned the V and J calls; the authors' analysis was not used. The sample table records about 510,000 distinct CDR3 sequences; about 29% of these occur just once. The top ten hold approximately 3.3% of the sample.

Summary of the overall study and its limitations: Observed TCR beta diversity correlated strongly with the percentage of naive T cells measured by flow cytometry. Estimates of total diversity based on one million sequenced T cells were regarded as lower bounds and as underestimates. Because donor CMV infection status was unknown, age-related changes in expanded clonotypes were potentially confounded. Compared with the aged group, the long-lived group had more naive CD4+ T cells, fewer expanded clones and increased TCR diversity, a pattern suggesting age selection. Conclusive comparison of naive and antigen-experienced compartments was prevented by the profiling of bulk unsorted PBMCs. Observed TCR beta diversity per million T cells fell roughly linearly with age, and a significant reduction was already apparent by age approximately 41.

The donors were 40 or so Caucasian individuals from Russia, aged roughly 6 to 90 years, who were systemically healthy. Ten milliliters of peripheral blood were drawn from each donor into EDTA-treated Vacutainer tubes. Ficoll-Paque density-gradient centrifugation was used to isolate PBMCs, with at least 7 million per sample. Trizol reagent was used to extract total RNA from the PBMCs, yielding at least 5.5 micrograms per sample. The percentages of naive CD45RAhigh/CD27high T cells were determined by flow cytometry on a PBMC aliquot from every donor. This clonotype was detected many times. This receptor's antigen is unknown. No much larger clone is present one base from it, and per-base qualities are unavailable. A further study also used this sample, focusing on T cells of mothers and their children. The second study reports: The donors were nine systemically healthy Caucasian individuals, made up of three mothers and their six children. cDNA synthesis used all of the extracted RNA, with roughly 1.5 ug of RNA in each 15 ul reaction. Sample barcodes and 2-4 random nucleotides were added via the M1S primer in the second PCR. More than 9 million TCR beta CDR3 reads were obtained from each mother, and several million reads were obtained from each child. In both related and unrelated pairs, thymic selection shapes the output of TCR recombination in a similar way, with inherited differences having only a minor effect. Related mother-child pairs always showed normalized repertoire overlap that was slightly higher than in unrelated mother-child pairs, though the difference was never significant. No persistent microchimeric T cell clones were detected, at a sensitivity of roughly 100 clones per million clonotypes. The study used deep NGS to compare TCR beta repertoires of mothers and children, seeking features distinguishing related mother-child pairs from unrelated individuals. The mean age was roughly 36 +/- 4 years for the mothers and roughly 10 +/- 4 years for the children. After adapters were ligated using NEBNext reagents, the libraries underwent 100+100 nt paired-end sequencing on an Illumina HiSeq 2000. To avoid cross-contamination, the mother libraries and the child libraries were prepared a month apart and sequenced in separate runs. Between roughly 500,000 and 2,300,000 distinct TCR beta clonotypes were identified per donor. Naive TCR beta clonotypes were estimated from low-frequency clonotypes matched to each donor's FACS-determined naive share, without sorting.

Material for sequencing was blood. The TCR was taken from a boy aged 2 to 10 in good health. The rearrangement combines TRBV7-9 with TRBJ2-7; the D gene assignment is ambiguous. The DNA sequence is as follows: TGTGCCAGCAGCCGGACCTCCTACGAGCAGTACTTC. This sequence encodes CASSRTSYEQYF.